The rows below give T cell receptor beta chains drawn from one sample of a study of pediatric ulcerative colitis. TCRdb keeps only in-frame clones here, not all; method: immunoSEQ multiplex PCR. Of more than 40,000 clones in the sample, about 78% were seen once. The sample comprised gut tissue. Receptors originate from a girl between 10 and 17 years old with moderate ulcerative colitis. CDR3s include the opening cysteine and the closing phenylalanine or tryptophan. A D gene is named only where the DNA matches it firmly. Not all rows give a size; the values are once, few, many and, for expanded clones, a class.

J gene: TRBJ1-1; D gene: NA; clone size: NA; V gene: TRBV18; CDR3 protein: CASSPRRGDTEAFF; CDR3 DNA: TGTGCCAGCTCACCAAGGCGAGGGGACACTGAAGCTTTCTTT
J gene: TRBJ2-3; D gene: NA; clone size: NA; V gene: TRBV4-1; CDR3 protein: CASSQGPGTQYF; CDR3 DNA: TGCGCCAGCAGCCAAGGACCCGGTACCCAGTATTTT
J gene: TRBJ1-4; D gene: NA; clone size: NA; V gene: TRBV5-4; CDR3 protein: CASSLGGRTDEKLFF; CDR3 DNA: TGTGCCAGCAGCTTGGGGGGGAGGACTGATGAAAAACTGTTTTTT
J gene: TRBJ2-5; D gene: NA; clone size: NA; V gene: TRBV28; CDR3 protein: CASSRLGQLQETQYF; CDR3 DNA: TGTGCCAGCAGCCGCCTCGGACAGCTCCAAGAGACCCAGTACTTC
J gene: TRBJ1-4; D gene: NA; clone size: once; V gene: TRBV25-1; CDR3 protein: CASSEIGGFEKLFF; CDR3 DNA: TGTGCCAGCAGTGAAATTGGGGGGTTCGAAAAACTGTTTTTT
J gene: TRBJ2-1; D gene: NA; clone size: once; V gene: TRBV7-3; CDR3 protein: CASSVTGKNAEQFF; CDR3 DNA: TGTGCCAGCAGCGTCACCGGCAAGAACGCTGAGCAGTTCTTC
J gene: TRBJ2-7; D gene: TRBD1; clone size: NA; V gene: TRBV14; CDR3 protein: CASSQIGQGADYEQYF; CDR3 DNA: TGTGCCAGCAGCCAAATAGGACAGGGGGCGGACTACGAGCAGTACTTC
J gene: TRBJ2-2; D gene: NA; clone size: once; V gene: TRBV9; CDR3 protein: CASSVGRTGELFF; CDR3 DNA: TGTGCCAGCAGCGTCGGAAGAACCGGGGAGCTGTTTTTT
J gene: TRBJ2-3; D gene: NA; clone size: NA; V gene: TRBV19; CDR3 protein: CASRSSRILTDTQYF; CDR3 DNA: TGTGCCAGTAGGAGCAGCAGAATCCTCACAGATACGCAGTATTTT
J gene: TRBJ2-5; D gene: TRBD1; clone size: NA; V gene: TRBV15; CDR3 protein: CATSREARGRETQYF; CDR3 DNA: TGTGCCACCAGCAGAGAGGCCAGGGGGCGAGAGACCCAGTACTTC
J gene: TRBJ1-2; D gene: NA; clone size: NA; V gene: TRBV6-5; CDR3 protein: CASSYSRGAQGYTF; CDR3 DNA: TGTGCCAGCAGTTACTCGCGGGGGGCGCAGGGCTACACCTTC
J gene: TRBJ2-3; D gene: NA; clone size: once; V gene: TRBV6-6; CDR3 protein: CASTNAGLQYF; CDR3 DNA: TGTGCCAGCACCAACGCGGGTTTGCAGTATTTT
J gene: TRBJ2-1; D gene: NA; clone size: NA; V gene: TRBV5-1; CDR3 protein: CASSLNDRYNEQFF; CDR3 DNA: TGCGCCAGCAGCTTAAACGACAGATACAATGAGCAGTTCTTC
J gene: TRBJ1-1; D gene: NA; clone size: NA; V gene: TRBV29-1; CDR3 protein: CSVDTGATEAFF; CDR3 DNA: TGCAGCGTTGATACGGGGGCCACTGAAGCTTTCTTT
J gene: TRBJ1-4; D gene: NA; clone size: NA; V gene: TRBV2; CDR3 protein: CASSEGGWALGEKLFF; CDR3 DNA: TGTGCCAGCAGTGAAGGGGGCTGGGCTCTAGGGGAAAAACTGTTTTTT
J gene: TRBJ1-4; D gene: NA; clone size: NA; V gene: TRBV5-6; CDR3 protein: CASSLFGATNEKLFF; CDR3 DNA: TGTGCCAGCAGCTTGTTCGGTGCAACTAATGAAAAACTGTTTTTT
J gene: TRBJ2-1; D gene: NA; clone size: NA; V gene: TRBV9; CDR3 protein: CASSVPADEQFF; CDR3 DNA: TGTGCCAGCAGCGTACCAGCGGATGAGCAGTTCTTC
J gene: TRBJ2-4; D gene: NA; clone size: NA; V gene: TRBV5-4; CDR3 protein: CASSLGGLAKNIQYF; CDR3 DNA: TGTGCCAGCAGCTTGGGGGGCTTGGCCAAAAACATTCAGTACTTC
J gene: TRBJ2-1; D gene: TRBD2; clone size: NA; V gene: TRBV5-1; CDR3 protein: CASSSTSGIVNEQFF; CDR3 DNA: TGCGCCAGCAGCTCCACTAGCGGGATTGTGAATGAGCAGTTCTTC
J gene: TRBJ1-1; D gene: NA; clone size: NA; V gene: TRBV19; CDR3 protein: CASSLARQEGTEAFF; CDR3 DNA: TGTGCCAGTAGCCTCGCGAGGCAGGAAGGCACTGAAGCTTTCTTT
J gene: TRBJ2-5; D gene: NA; clone size: once; V gene: TRBV18; CDR3 protein: CASSPTVQETQYF; CDR3 DNA: TGTGCCAGCTCACCTACAGTTCAAGAGACCCAGTACTTC
J gene: TRBJ1-2; D gene: NA; clone size: few; V gene: TRBV14; CDR3 protein: CASSPEVGQSPYTF; CDR3 DNA: TGTGCCAGCAGCCCGGAAGTGGGACAATCACCCTACACCTTC
J gene: TRBJ2-1; D gene: TRBD2; clone size: NA; V gene: TRBV7-2; CDR3 protein: CASSPGLAGENEQFF; CDR3 DNA: TGTGCCAGCAGCCCCGGACTAGCGGGAGAGAATGAGCAGTTCTTC
J gene: TRBJ1-1; D gene: NA; clone size: NA; V gene: TRBV5-1; CDR3 protein: CASSFRGSGTEAFF; CDR3 DNA: TGCGCCAGCAGCTTCCGGGGGAGCGGGACTGAAGCTTTCTTT
J gene: TRBJ2-7; D gene: TRBD2; clone size: NA; V gene: TRBV5-6; CDR3 protein: CASSLVGLAVPYEQYF; CDR3 DNA: TGTGCCAGCAGCTTGGTCGGACTAGCGGTGCCCTACGAGCAGTACTTC
J gene: TRBJ1-2; D gene: NA; clone size: NA; V gene: TRBV10-3; CDR3 protein: CAIRTDNYGYTF; CDR3 DNA: TGTGCCATCAGAACAGATAACTATGGCTACACCTTC
J gene: TRBJ2-5; D gene: NA; clone size: NA; V gene: TRBV6-4; CDR3 protein: CASTLLLVPTDHQETQYF; CDR3 DNA: TGTGCCAGCACCTTACTACTGGTCCCGACGGACCACCAAGAGACCCAGTACTTC
J gene: TRBJ2-1; D gene: NA; clone size: NA; V gene: TRBV27; CDR3 protein: CATLRDSTYNEQFF; CDR3 DNA: TGTGCCACCCTACGGGACTCCACTTACAATGAGCAGTTCTTC
J gene: TRBJ1-1; D gene: NA; clone size: NA; V gene: TRBV6-5; CDR3 protein: CASSTYRQNSEAFF; CDR3 DNA: TGTGCCAGCAGTACCTACCGACAGAATTCTGAAGCTTTCTTT
J gene: TRBJ2-7; D gene: TRBD1; clone size: NA; V gene: TRBV7-2; CDR3 protein: CASSARTGTAYEQYF; CDR3 DNA: TGTGCCAGCAGCGCCCGGACAGGGACAGCCTACGAGCAGTACTTC
J gene: TRBJ2-3; D gene: TRBD2; clone size: NA; V gene: TRBV11-3; CDR3 protein: CASSRGTSGRTDTQYF; CDR3 DNA: TGTGCCAGCAGCCGAGGGACTAGCGGAAGAACAGATACGCAGTATTTT
J gene: TRBJ2-7; D gene: NA; clone size: few; V gene: TRBV21-1; CDR3 protein: CASSKPGQGTYEQYF; CDR3 DNA: TGTGCCAGCAGCAAGCCGGGACAGGGTACCTACGAGCAGTACTTC
J gene: TRBJ1-3; D gene: NA; clone size: NA; V gene: TRBV13; CDR3 protein: CASSQTPASGNTIYF; CDR3 DNA: TGTGCCAGCAGCCAGACACCAGCCTCTGGAAACACCATATATTTT
J gene: TRBJ2-7; D gene: TRBD1; clone size: NA; V gene: TRBV5-1; CDR3 protein: CASSRGQGYYEQYF; CDR3 DNA: TGCGCCAGCAGCAGGGGACAGGGATACTACGAGCAGTACTTC
J gene: TRBJ2-5; D gene: TRBD2; clone size: NA; V gene: TRBV6-5; CDR3 protein: CASSYSLAGGQETQYF; CDR3 DNA: TGTGCCAGCAGTTACTCGCTAGCGGGGGGCCAAGAGACCCAGTACTTC
J gene: TRBJ1-5; D gene: NA; clone size: few; V gene: TRBV18; CDR3 protein: CASSPPSGPQHF; CDR3 DNA: TGTGCCAGCTCACCACCTTCTGGGCCCCAGCATTTT
J gene: TRBJ1-2; D gene: NA; clone size: few; V gene: TRBV4-1; CDR3 protein: CASSQFSSEGGNYGYTF; CDR3 DNA: TGCGCCAGCAGCCAGTTTTCTAGTGAAGGGGGGAACTATGGCTACACCTTC